This TCR beta chain was captured in a study of cytomegalovirus exposure and HLA in healthy donors. Losses at the gene ends were 0 bases for V and 4 bases for J; bases not matched to a gene: 8. CDR1 is SGDLS and CDR2 is YYNGEE in the germline V gene. The CDR3 covers 17 residues. Amplification used 60 Vbeta primers and 13 Jbeta primers. TCRdb's copy holds only in-frame clones and misses some; the assay was immunoSEQ multiplex PCR. The sample holds 150,000 to 200,000 clones, roughly 84% seen once. The sample was PBMCs. The clonotype originates from a man in his fifties in good health and CMV-seropositive. The chain is built from TRBV9 and TRBJ2-3; 10 bases match TRBD2. In DNA, the CDR3 is TGTGCCAGCAGCGTAGGTACACTAGCGGGGAAGTCAGATACGCAGTATTTT. It encodes CASSVGTLAGKSDTQYF. Together with reference TRBV9 and TRBJ2-3, the CDR3 gives the full variable domain: DSGVTQTPKHLITATGQRVTLRCSPRSGDLSVYWYQQSLDQGLQFLIQYYNGEERAKGNILERFSAQQFPDLHSELNLSSLELGDSALYFCASSVGTLAGKSDTQYFGPGTRLTVL.